One T cell receptor (beta chain) is described in this entry. This sample stems from a study of blood T cell repertoires in COVID-19. CDR1 and CDR2 from the germline V gene are SGHRS and YFSETQ. This CDR3 is built from 14 residues. The V end lost 4 bases, the J end lost 2 bases, and 9 bases lay between the germline ends. Authors' processing steps: The authors estimated nucleated cell counts from reference gene primer amplification. This table comes from immunoSEQ multiplex PCR, and its TCRdb copy is limited to in-frame clones, with some not included. V, J and clone size derive from that table, while D and trimming were established from the DNA sequence. This sample yields approximately 300,000 clones, of which approximately 91% are seen a single time; 11% belongs to the top ten.

This chain links TRBV5-1 with TRBJ1-4; a weak D match, TRBD1 (5 bases). The sequenced material came from peripheral blood. The receptor was derived from a woman between 25 and 40 years old with COVID-19, enrolled during active disease. DNA of the CDR3: TGCGCCAGCAGCCGGGGGTCCACTAATGAAAAACTGTTTTTT. Protein product: CASSRGSTNEKLFF.